A selection of T cell receptor beta chains follows, all from one sample in a study of healthy donors' naive CD4 and CD8 T cells. TCRdb analysed the reads with MiXCR anew, one entry per CDR3 protein. Found here are approximately 200,000 distinct CDR3 sequences, around 74% of them singletons; the top ten hold roughly 2.4%. Source material: naive CD4+ and CD8+ T cells sorted from blood, pooled from several donors. All receptors derive from a pool of human donors in good health; the sample pools cells from several healthy donors. Both conserved end residues are part of each CDR3. The order of the fields is J gene, clone size, D gene, V gene, CDR3 DNA, CDR3 protein. D genes are given only for firm matches. Expanded clones are given a class, and other clones once, few, many or no size at all.

TRBJ2-3	once	NA	TRBV12-3/TRBV12-4	TGTGCCAGCAGATTAACTAGCACAGATACGCAGTATTTT	CASRLTSTDTQYF
TRBJ2-4	NA	NA	TRBV29-1	TGCAGCGTTAGGCAGGGTCGAGACAAAAACATTCAGTACTTC	CSVRQGRDKNIQYF
TRBJ1-2	NA	NA	TRBV14	TGTGCCAGCAGCCAAGATCGACGGGGCGGCTACACCTTC	CASSQDRRGGYTF
TRBJ2-5	NA	NA	TRBV29-1	TGCAGCGTTGAGAGGGGGCAAGAGACCCAGTACTTC	CSVERGQETQYF
TRBJ2-1	once	TRBD2	TRBV30	TGTGCCTGGAGTGTCCTAGCGGGAGGTCATGAGCAGTTCTTC	CAWSVLAGGHEQFF
TRBJ1-1	NA	NA	TRBV19	TGTGCCAGTAGTATGGGTGGGGCGAACACTGAAGCTTTCTTT	CASSMGGANTEAFF
TRBJ1-6	NA	TRBD1	TRBV12-3/TRBV12-4	TGTGCCAGCAGTTTAAGGGGGCGCGGTTCACCCCTCCACTTT	CASSLRGRGSPLHF
TRBJ2-5	NA	TRBD1	TRBV29-1	TGCAGCGTTGGCCAGGGGGCACGACAAGAGACCCAGTACTTC	CSVGQGARQETQYF
TRBJ1-4	NA	TRBD1	TRBV29-1	TGCAGCGTTGGCGGGACAGGGGACGAAAAACTGTTTTTT	CSVGGTGDEKLFF
TRBJ1-2	NA	NA	TRBV18	TGTGCCAGCTCACCAGGTCTACACATCGACGATGGCTACACCTTC	CASSPGLHIDDGYTF
TRBJ2-5	NA	TRBD2	TRBV5-5	TGTGCCAGTCTTCCGGGGACTAGCGGGCCGCCGATGGTCTTC	CASLPGTSGPPMVF
TRBJ1-1	NA	NA	TRBV19	TGTGCCAGTAGTCCCCCGGGCGGGGAAGCTTTCTTT	CASSPPGGEAFF
TRBJ1-2	few	NA	TRBV6-1	TGTGCCAGCATCACAGGGAAGGATGGCTACACCTTC	CASITGKDGYTF
TRBJ2-4	NA	NA	TRBV29-1	TGCAGCGTTAGCCGGGGGAACATTCAGTACTTC	CSVSRGNIQYF
TRBJ2-2	once	TRBD1	TRBV7-8	TGTGCCAGCAGCCTGGGAGCCGGGACAGGGATCGGGGAGCTGTTTTTT	CASSLGAGTGIGELFF
TRBJ2-1	NA	TRBD1	TRBV12-3/TRBV12-4	TGTGCCAGCACCGCCCGAAACAGGGGGCACGAGCAGTTCTTC	CASTARNRGHEQFF
TRBJ1-5	NA	TRBD1	TRBV6-1	TGTGCCAGCAGTCAAAGACAGGGACTTGGCAATCAGCCCCAGCATTTT	CASSQRQGLGNQPQHF
TRBJ2-7	few	NA	TRBV10-3	TGTGCCATCAGGGTCGAGGCCGGGGACTTCTCCTACGAGCAGTACTTC	CAIRVEAGDFSYEQYF
TRBJ2-1	NA	NA	TRBV10-3	TGTGCCATCCGGCGGGAAAACAATGAGCAGTTCTTC	CAIRRENNEQFF
TRBJ1-2	NA	TRBD1	TRBV29-1	TGCAGCGCTCTCGGGACAGGGGCAATTTGGGAAGCTAACTATGGCTACACCTTC	CSALGTGAIWEANYGYTF
TRBJ2-1	NA	TRBD2	TRBV6-2/TRBV6-3	TGTGCCAGCAGTATAGCGGGGAGTGGAGATGAGCAGTTCTTC	CASSIAGSGDEQFF
TRBJ1-1	NA	NA	TRBV10-3	TGTGCCATCAGTGCGGGGGTGGGGAACACTGAAGCTTTCTTT	CAISAGVGNTEAFF
TRBJ1-3	NA	TRBD1	TRBV29-1	TGCAGCGTTCAGACAGGGATCTCTGGAAACACCATATATTTT	CSVQTGISGNTIYF
TRBJ2-1	NA	TRBD1	TRBV29-1	TGCAGCGTCGTTGACAGGGTCCACAATGAGCAGTTCTTC	CSVVDRVHNEQFF
TRBJ1-3	few	NA	TRBV29-1	TGCAGCGTTCGAGGGTCCAACTCTGGAAACACCATATATTTT	CSVRGSNSGNTIYF
TRBJ2-5	NA	NA	TRBV29-1	TGCAGCGTTCATTCCTGGGCGACTACGAACCAAGAGACCCAGTACTTC	CSVHSWATTNQETQYF
TRBJ1-5	NA	NA	TRBV27	TGTGCCAGCAGCCTTCGACCGGGACATAATAAATACCAGCATTTT	CASSLRPGHNKYQHF
TRBJ1-1	NA	NA	TRBV30	TGTGCCTGGAAGAGTGAGAACACTGAAGCTTTCTTT	CAWKSENTEAFF
TRBJ2-1	NA	NA	TRBV11-2	TGTGCCAGCAGCTTAGACGGGGGAGGTGAGCAGCTCTTC	CASSLDGGGEQLF
TRBJ1-2	NA	NA	TRBV29-1	TGCAGCGTTGTGGATACATCGGGCTACACCTTC	CSVVDTSGYTF
TRBJ1-1	once	NA	TRBV21-1	TGTGCCAGCAGCCATCCACCCGGGGGACACAGGAACACTGAAGCTTTCTTT	CASSHPPGGHRNTEAFF
TRBJ2-7	NA	TRBD1	TRBV27	TGTGCCAGCAGTTTATCAGACAGGGAGTACGAGCAGTACTTC	CASSLSDREYEQYF
TRBJ1-5	NA	TRBD1	TRBV30	TGTGCCTGGAGTAGGGGGACAGGGGTTTTTGGATTCGGCAATCAGCCCCAGCATTTT	CAWSRGTGVFGFGNQPQHF
TRBJ1-5	NA	NA	TRBV19	TGTGCCAGTAGTATAGCGGGGATTGGCCAGCCCCAGCATTTT	CASSIAGIGQPQHF
TRBJ1-1	NA	NA	TRBV6-2/TRBV6-3	TGTGCCAGCAGTTTCCAGGGGTCGCGAGCTTTCTTT	CASSFQGSRAFF
TRBJ2-5	NA	TRBD1	TRBV29-1	TGCAGCGCTGGACAGGGATCGTACCAAGAGACCCAGTACTTC	CSAGQGSYQETQYF
TRBJ2-1	once	NA	TRBV20-1	TGCAGTGCTAGATCAGATTTAGCGGGCCCGACAGGCGGGTCCTACAATGAGCAGTTCTTC	CSARSDLAGPTGGSYNEQFF
TRBJ1-2	NA	NA	TRBV6-5	TGTGCCAGCAGTTACTGGGGCAGGAGCGTCGATGGCTACACCTTC	CASSYWGRSVDGYTF
TRBJ1-1	NA	TRBD1	TRBV28	TGTGCCAGCAGTCGCGACAGGGGAGCTTTCTTT	CASSRDRGAFF
TRBJ2-7	NA	NA	TRBV27	TGTGCCAGCAGTTGGGAGGACAGCAGCTACGAGCAGTACTTC	CASSWEDSSYEQYF
TRBJ2-7	few	TRBD2	TRBV20-1	TGCAGCGCTAGGGGTACTAGCGGGAATTTCTACGAGCAGTACTTC	CSARGTSGNFYEQYF
TRBJ2-1	NA	TRBD1	TRBV12-3/TRBV12-4	TGTGCCAGCAGTATCCGGGACAGGTCCTACAATGAGCAGTTCTTC	CASSIRDRSYNEQFF
TRBJ2-2	NA	NA	TRBV5-6	TGTGCCAGCAGCTTGGAATTACAGACCCCCAGCGGGGAGCTGTTTTTT	CASSLELQTPSGELFF
TRBJ2-7	NA	NA	TRBV4-1	TGCGCCAGCAGCCTCCTGGACTGGTACGAGCAGTACTTC	CASSLLDWYEQYF